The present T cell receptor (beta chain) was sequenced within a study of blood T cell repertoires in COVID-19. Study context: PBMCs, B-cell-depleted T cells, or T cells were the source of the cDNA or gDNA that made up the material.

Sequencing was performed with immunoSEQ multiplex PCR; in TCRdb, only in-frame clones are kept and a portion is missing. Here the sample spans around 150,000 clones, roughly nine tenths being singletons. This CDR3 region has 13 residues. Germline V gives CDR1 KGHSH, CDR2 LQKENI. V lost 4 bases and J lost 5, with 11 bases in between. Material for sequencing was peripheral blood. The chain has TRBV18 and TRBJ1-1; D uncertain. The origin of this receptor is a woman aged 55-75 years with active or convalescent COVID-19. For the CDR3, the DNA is TGTGCCAGCTCACAGAACGGGGTGACTGAAGCTTTCTTT. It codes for CASSQNGVTEAFF. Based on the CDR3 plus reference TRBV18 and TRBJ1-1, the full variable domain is NAGVMQNPRHLVRRRGQEARLRCSPMKGHSHVYWYRQLPEEGLKFMVYLQKENIIDESGMPKERFSAEFPKEGPSILRIQQVVRGDSAAYFCASSQNGVTEAFFGQGTRLTVV.